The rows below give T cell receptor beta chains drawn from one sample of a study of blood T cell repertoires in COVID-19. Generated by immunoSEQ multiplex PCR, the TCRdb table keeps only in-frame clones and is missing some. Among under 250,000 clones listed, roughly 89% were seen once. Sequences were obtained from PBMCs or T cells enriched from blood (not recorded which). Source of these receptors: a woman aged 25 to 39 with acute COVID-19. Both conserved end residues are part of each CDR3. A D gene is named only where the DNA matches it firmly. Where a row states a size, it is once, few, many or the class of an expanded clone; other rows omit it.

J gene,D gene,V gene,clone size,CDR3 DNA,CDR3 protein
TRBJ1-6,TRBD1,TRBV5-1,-,TGCGCCAGCAGCACGGACAGGGGGGTCTGGGCTTCACCCCTCCACTTT,CASSTDRGVWASPLHF
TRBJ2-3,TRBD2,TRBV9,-,TGTGCCAGCAGCCCCGGGGGGGAGGGGGCAGATACGCAGTATTTT,CASSPGGEGADTQYF
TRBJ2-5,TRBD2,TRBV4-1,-,TGCGCCAGCAGCCAATCCGTTAGCGGGGGGGACCCATGGCGGATGGATACCCAGTACTTC,CASSQSVSGGDPWRMDTQYF
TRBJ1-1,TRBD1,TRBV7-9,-,TGTGCCAGCAGCTTAGCCCTCAGACAGGGCCACACTGAAGCTTTCTTT,CASSLALRQGHTEAFF
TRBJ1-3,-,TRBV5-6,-,TGTGCCAGCAGCCTGTCGGGGGGGATTAGTAACACCATATATTTT,CASSLSGGISNTIYF
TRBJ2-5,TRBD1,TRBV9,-,TGTGCCAGCAGCGCTTCACAGGGGGCGGGGGAGACCCAGTACTTC,CASSASQGAGETQYF
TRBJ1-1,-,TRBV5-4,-,TGTGCCAGCAGCGGGATCGAGTGGGGCCCTGAAGCTTTCTTT,CASSGIEWGPEAFF
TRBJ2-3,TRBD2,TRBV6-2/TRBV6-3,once,TGTGCCAGCAGTTACTTGCGGGGGGGCACAGATACGCAGTATTTT,CASSYLRGGTDTQYF
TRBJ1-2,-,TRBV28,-,TGTGCCAGCAGTCCCCCCCAGGGGCATTATGGCTACACCTTC,CASSPPQGHYGYTF
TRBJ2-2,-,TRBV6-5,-,TGTGCCACGAGAGGCGGCACCGGGGAGCTGTTTTTT,CATRGGTGELFF
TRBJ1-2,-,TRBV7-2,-,TGTGCCAGCAGCTTAGATTGGGCTGACTATGGCTACACCTTC,CASSLDWADYGYTF
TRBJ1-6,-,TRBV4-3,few,TGCGCCAGCAGCCGCACCGGGAGTTATAATTCACCCCTCCACTTT,CASSRTGSYNSPLHF
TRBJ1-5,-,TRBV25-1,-,TGTGCCAGCAGTAGGGCAGCCTCAGGGGTAGATCAGCCCCAGCATTTT,CASSRAASGVDQPQHF
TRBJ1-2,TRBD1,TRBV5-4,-,TGTGCCAGCAGCTTGGTCGGCAGGGGGCCCTATGGCTACACCTTC,CASSLVGRGPYGYTF
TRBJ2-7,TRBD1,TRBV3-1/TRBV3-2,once,TGTGCCAGCAGCCAGGAGACCCTCTTGACAGGGAAGGGCGAGCAGTACTTC,CASSQETLLTGKGEQYF
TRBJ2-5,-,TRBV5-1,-,TGCGCCAGCAGCTTCAGCGGGCCTAAAGAGACCCAGTACTTC,CASSFSGPKETQYF
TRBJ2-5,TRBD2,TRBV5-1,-,TGCGCCAGCAGCCCGGAACTAGCGCTGGGAGAGACCCAGTACTTC,CASSPELALGETQYF
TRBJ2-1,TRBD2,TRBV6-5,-,TGTGCCAGCAGTTCCTATAGCGGGGGGTTATACAATGAGCAGTTCTTC,CASSSYSGGLYNEQFF
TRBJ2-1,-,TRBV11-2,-,TGTGCCAGCAGCTTTTCAGGGTCCTACAATGAGCAGTTCTTC,CASSFSGSYNEQFF
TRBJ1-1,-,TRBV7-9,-,TGTGCCAGCGGAACGACAGTGAACACTGAAGCTTTCTTT,CASGTTVNTEAFF
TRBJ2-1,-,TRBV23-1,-,TGCGCCAGCAGTCATGGTAGGGGAAGGTACAATGAGCAGTTCTTC,CASSHGRGRYNEQFF
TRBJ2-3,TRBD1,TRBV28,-,TGTGCCACCTTTTTGGGACAGGGTACAGATACGCAGTATTTT,CATFLGQGTDTQYF
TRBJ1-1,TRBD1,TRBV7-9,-,TGTGCCAGCAGCCCCCCGGAGGGGGCAGGCACTGAAGCTTTCTTT,CASSPPEGAGTEAFF
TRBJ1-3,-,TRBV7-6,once,TGTGCCAGCAGCCCCCTCAGCTCTGGAAACACCATATATTTT,CASSPLSSGNTIYF
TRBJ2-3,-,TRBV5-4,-,TGTGCCAGCAGCGGCCGGGACTCCCGTGGTACAGATACGCAGTATTTT,CASSGRDSRGTDTQYF
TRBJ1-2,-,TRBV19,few,TGTGCCAGTAGGGGACATACGTACGAGAACTATGGCTACACCTTC,CASRGHTYENYGYTF
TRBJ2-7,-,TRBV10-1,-,TGCGCCAGCAGTGAGAACGCGGGGAACGAGCAGTACTTC,CASSENAGNEQYF
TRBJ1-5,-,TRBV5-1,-,TGCGCCAGCAGCTTGGCCGGAGATAGCAATCAGCCCCAGCATTTT,CASSLAGDSNQPQHF
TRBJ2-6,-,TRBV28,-,TGTGCCAGCAGTTTTCGGGGTACAAGCTCTGGGGCCAACGTCCTGACTTTC,CASSFRGTSSGANVLTF
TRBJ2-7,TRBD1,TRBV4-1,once,TGCGCCAGCAGCCAAAGCCCCAAGACAGGGTACGAGCAGTACTTC,CASSQSPKTGYEQYF
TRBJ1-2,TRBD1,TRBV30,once,TGTGCCTGGAGGACAGGGAACCTTTATGGCTACACCTTC,CAWRTGNLYGYTF
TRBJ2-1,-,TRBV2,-,TGTGCCAGCAGTGAAGCGGAGGGCACGCCGAGAACCTACAATGAGCAGTTCTTC,CASSEAEGTPRTYNEQFF
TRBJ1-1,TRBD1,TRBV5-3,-,TGTGCCAGAAGCAACCATACAGGGGTGGACACTGAAGCTTTCTTT,CARSNHTGVDTEAFF
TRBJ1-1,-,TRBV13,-,TGTGCCAGCAGCTTCCAACCGGGTATGAACACTGAAGCTTTCTTT,CASSFQPGMNTEAFF
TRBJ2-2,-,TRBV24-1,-,TGTGCCACCAGTTGGGGACATGGCGGGGAGCTGTTTTTT,CATSWGHGGELFF
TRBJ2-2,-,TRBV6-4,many,TGTGCCAGCAGTGACTCAGGGGTGGCCGGGGAGCTGTTTTTT,CASSDSGVAGELFF
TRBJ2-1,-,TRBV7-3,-,TGTGCCAGCAGCCCAAATGGGGCACACAATGAGCAGTTCTTC,CASSPNGAHNEQFF
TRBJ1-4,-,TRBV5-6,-,TGTGCCAGCAGCTTACCCACGGGGGCTAATGAAAAACTGTTTTTT,CASSLPTGANEKLFF
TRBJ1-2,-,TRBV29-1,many,TGCAGCGTTGACTACTATGGCTACACCTTC,CSVDYYGYTF
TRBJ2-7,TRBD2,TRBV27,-,TGTGCCAGCAGTTTATATCCGGGGGGGGGCCCCTACGAGCAGTACTTC,CASSLYPGGGPYEQYF
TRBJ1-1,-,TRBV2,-,TGTGCCAGCAGGGAGTGGGCTGAAGCTTTCTTT,CASREWAEAFF